This entry features one TCR beta chain sequence. This entry is derived from a study of blood T cells in healthy people across ages. Turning to the study itself: Per two T cells, template switching captured roughly one barcoded beta molecule.

Sample-barcoded 5' priming and a J-beta primer mix drove a second PCR of roughly 6 to 12 cycles. Each cDNA molecule was tagged by a template-switch adaptor with 12 random nucleotides. TCRdb recomputed calls from the 5' RACE reads with MiXCR, one row per CDR3 protein. This table holds approximately 790,000 distinct CDR3 sequences, around 68% found once. Germline V gene lookup returns CDR1 SGDLS and CDR2 YYNGEE. Trimming cost V 6 bases and J 3 bases, with 13 bases left between them. CDR3 size: 14 residues. This TCR was recovered from a man aged 25-45 years in good health. The specimen sequenced was blood. This sequence joins TRBV9 and TRBJ2-1, with D possibly being TRBD1 (6 bases). CDR3 coding DNA: TGTGCCAGCACCAGGACAGAACTCTACAATGAGCAGTTCTTC. It translates to CASTRTELYNEQFF.